These 27 T cell receptor beta chains share one sample of origin, sequenced in a study of Graves' ophthalmopathy and Graves' hyperthyroidism. RNA transcripts served as template for amplifying TCR beta CDR3 sequences. HTBI primers were used in a first-round RT-PCR, which preceded a second-round multiplex PCR. TCRdb reanalysed the multiplex PCR reads using MiXCR and keeps one entry per CDR3 protein. This sample has 650,000 to 900,000 distinct CDR3 sequences; about 44% occur once, and the top ten carry about 40%. Sequenced input: peripheral blood. The receptors come from an adult man with Graves' ophthalmopathy.

In its sample, this clonotype was seen a few times. The V gene is TRBV13, the J gene TRBJ2-7, with TRBD2 identical over 12 bases. CDR1 PRHDT and CDR2 FYEKMQ come from the germline V gene (reference sequence). Unmatched junction bases numbered 8, after V lost 4 bases and J lost 4 bases. The CDR3 totals 16 residues. CDR3 protein: CASSSTGTSGLYEQYF. Here the CDR3 DNA reads TGTGCCAGCAGCTCGACGGGGACTAGCGGGTTGTACGAGCAGTACTTC. Drawing the rest from reference TRBV13 and TRBJ2-7, the complete variable domain is AAGVIQSPRHLIKEKRETATLKCYPIPRHDTVYWYQQGPGQDPQFLISFYEKMQSDKGSIPDRFSAQQFSDYHSELNMSSLELGDSALYFCASSSTGTSGLYEQYFGPGTRLTVT.

This clonotype was detected ten times or more. V is TRBV10-3 and J is TRBJ1-3, with D uncertain. The ends were cut back, 5 bases at V and 1 base at J, with 9 bases in the middle. Germline CDR1 is ENHRY and CDR2 is SYGVKD. The CDR3 is 14 residues long. CDR3 loop: CAISSSHSGNTIYF. CDR3 sequence (DNA): TGTGCCATCAGTTCATCCCATTCTGGAAACACCATATATTTT.

This clonotype was found a few times. The chain combines TRBV20-1 with TRBJ2-5; D may be TRBD1 or TRBD2 (6 bases each). Germline V lookup: CDR1 DFQATT, CDR2 SNEGSKA (reference sequence). The CDR3 has 13 residues. V was trimmed by 2 bases and J by 4 bases, leaving 11 bases between them. CDR3 protein: CSARRGGGETQYF. The CDR3 DNA reads as TGCAGTGCTAGAAGAGGGGGAGGAGAGACCCAGTACTTC.

The chain is built from TRBV12-3 or TRBV12-4 and TRBJ1-6; 7 nucleotides match TRBD1. V shed 9 bases, J shed 3 bases, and the junction held 14 bases outside the gene matches. The CDR3 runs to 17 residues. This CDR3 is CASSPQGFIFYNSPLHF. The CDR3 nucleotides are TGTGCCAGTAGTCCACAGGGGTTTATTTTCTATAATTCACCCCTCCACTTT.

This chain uses TRBV25-1 with TRBJ2-2, with D maybe TRBD2 (6 bases). The CDR3 consists of 14 residues. Trimming removed 6 bases from V and 6 bases from J, with 14 bases in between. CDR1 MGHDK and CDR2 SYGVNS come from the germline V gene. The CDR3 sequence: CASRPTRMPGELFF. CDR3 nucleotides: TGTGCCAGCAGACCGACTAGAATGCCCGGGGAGCTGTTTTTT.

With regard to this clonotype: This may be a read error, as it is one base from a much larger clone. V and J are TRBV9 and TRBJ1-2; D is possibly TRBD1 (6 bases). This CDR3 contains 12 residues. Germline V gene sequence: CDR1 SGDLS, CDR2 YYNGEE. CDR3: CASSRDNYDYTF. CDR3 in DNA: TGTGCCAGCAGTCGGGACAACTATGACTACACCTTC.

About this clonotype itself: A much larger clone lies one base from this, so it may be a read error. The chain carries TRBV7-9 and TRBJ2-7, with 7 nucleotides matching TRBD2. The CDR3 sequence is 13 residues long. CDR1 SEHNR and CDR2 FQNEAQ come from the germline V gene (reference sequence). DNA of the CDR3: TGTGCCAGCAGCGTCCGGGACTACTACGGGCAGTACTTC. Translation gives CASSVRDYYGQYF.

The V gene is TRBV2, the J gene TRBJ1-1; possible D gene TRBD1, 6 bases. The V gene's germline CDR1 is SNHLY and CDR2 FYNNEI. CDR3 length equals 14 residues. The V gene lost 4 bases and the J gene lost 3 bases, with 12 bases spanning the gap. The CDR3 nucleotides read TGTGCCAGCAGTGGACACAGGGCGGACACTGAAGCTTTCTTT. Translation: CASSGHRADTEAFF.

The sample holds a few counts of this clonotype. This rearrangement joins TRBV19 to TRBJ1-5; 11 nucleotides match TRBD1. The CDR3 runs 14 residues. V was clipped by 4 bases and J by 6 bases; unmatched bases: 2. CDR1 and CDR2 (germline): LNHDA, SQIVND (reference sequence). The CDR3 sequence: CASSKGQGAQPQHF. In nucleotides, the CDR3 is TGTGCCAGTAGTAAAGGACAGGGGGCTCAGCCCCAGCATTTT.

This chain uses TRBV6-2 or TRBV6-3 with TRBJ1-1; 7 bases are a match to TRBD1. V gave up 0 bases and J gave up 11 bases; unmatched junction bases: 9. In germline, CDR1 is MNHEY, CDR2 SVGEGT. The CDR3 is 14 residues long. The CDR3 reads CASSYSPFGTEAFF. CDR3 nucleotides: TGTGCCAGCAGTTACTCACCCTTTGGGACAGAGGCTTTCTTT.

V gene TRBV5-6 combines with J gene TRBJ2-7, with a tentative D call TRBD1 (6 bases). Germline loops: CDR1 SGHDT, CDR2 YYEEEE. The CDR3 is 12 amino acids. The germline V and J ends were trimmed by 9 bases and 7 bases, with 17 bases remaining between them. The CDR3 protein is CATSDSSTEQYF. The CDR3 nucleotides are TGTGCCACCTCGGACAGTTCTACGGAGCAGTACTTC.

This clonotype was seen ten or more times. The rearrangement joins TRBV12-3 or TRBV12-4 to TRBJ1-6, with 10 bases identical to TRBD1. The CDR3 has 16 amino acids. The V and J ends lost 6 bases and 10 bases, in that order; junction bases with no gene match: 12. The CDR3 sequence is CASSPNLGQGGSPLHF. CDR3 coding DNA: TGTGCCAGCAGCCCAAACCTTGGACAGGGGGGCTCACCCCTCCACTTT.

This clonotype has at least ten counts. This rearrangement joins TRBV5-8 to TRBJ1-2; D gene unclear. Deletions cut 1 base from V and 2 bases from J, with 6 bases between. The CDR3 is 13 amino acids. Germline loops: CDR1 SGHTS, CDR2 YDEGEE. CDR3 amino acids: CASSLNGNYGYTF. The CDR3 nucleotides read TGTGCCAGCAGCTTGAACGGAAACTATGGCTACACCTTC. Together with reference TRBV5-8 and TRBJ1-2, the CDR3 gives the full variable domain: EAGVTQSPTHLIKTRGQQATLRCSPISGHTSVYWYQQALGLGLQFLLWYDEGEERNRGNFPPRFSGRQFPNYSSELNVNALELEDSALYLCASSLNGNYGYTFGSGTRLTVV.

This clonotype was recorded only once. One junction end does not reproduce the germline sequence, and a read error may be involved. This rearrangement joins TRBV29-1 to TRBJ2-7, with a weak D call TRBD2 (6 bases). This CDR3 is 14 amino acids long. Germline assignment: CDR1 SQVTM and CDR2 ANQGSEA. CDR3 sequence (DNA): TGCAGCGTTGAAGGGGAAAGGACTACGGGGGAGCGGTACTTC. It translates to CSVEGERTTGERYF.

Comments on this clonotype: It may be a read error: a sequence one base away is much more abundant. V usage is TRBV7-9 and J usage is TRBJ1-6; a weak D match, TRBD1 (6 bases). There are 17 residues in the CDR3. Per germline, CDR1 SEHNR and CDR2 FQNEAQ (reference sequence). The CDR3 DNA reads TGTGCCAGCGGACCCACCCTCGCAGGGGCCCTCAACTCACCCCTCCGCTTT. This encodes CASGPTLAGALNSPLRF.

This clonotype appeared many times. The chain uses TRBV7-2 and TRBJ2-7, with a tentative D call TRBD2 (5 bases). The V end was cut by 5 bases, the J end by 7 bases, with 18 bases between. CDR1 and CDR2 (germline): SGHTA, FQGNSA. The CDR3 is 14 amino acids. The CDR3 loop is CASSPPTTPWEQYF. CDR3 bases: TGTGCCAGCAGCCCTCCGACTACCCCGTGGGAGCAGTACTTC.

This clonotype was seen ten or more times. The chain links TRBV7-9 to TRBJ1-1; tentative D call: TRBD1 (6 bases). CDR3 length equals 14 residues. The germline CDR1 and CDR2 sequences are SEHNR and FQNEAQ (reference sequence). Trimming pared 2 bases from V and 2 bases from J, leaving 9 bases between. In DNA form, the CDR3 reads TGTGCCAGCAGCTTATACAGGGCAAACACTGAAGCTTTCTTT. Its protein is CASSLYRANTEAFF.

Note on this clonotype: Compared with germline, one end of the junction differs, possibly owing to a read error. The V call is TRBV29-1, the J call TRBJ2-5; 7 positions agree with TRBD1. The CDR3 is 14 amino acids. Germline V gives CDR1 SQVTM, CDR2 ANQGSEA. This CDR3 is CGVEDRVRQDTQYF. CDR3 bases: TGCGGCGTTGAAGACAGGGTGAGGCAAGACACCCAGTACTTC.

Ten or more counts support this clonotype. This chain links TRBV7-2 with TRBJ1-6; TRBD1 might be the D (6 bases). CDR3 length: 11 amino acids. Trimming stripped 5 bases from V and 14 bases from J, with 10 bases between. Germline V lookup: CDR1 SGHTA, CDR2 FQGNSA. CDR3 in amino acids: CASSTGLSLHF. The CDR3 region has the DNA TGTGCCAGCAGCACAGGGTTATCCCTCCACTTT.

This clonotype was recorded a few times. The V gene is TRBV24-1, the J gene TRBJ2-5; TRBD1 is a possible D gene (6 bases). This CDR3 is built from 13 residues. From germline, CDR1 is KGHDR and CDR2 SFDVKD. V lost 5 bases to trimming and J lost 3 bases, with 9 bases between them. The CDR3 loop reads CATSVAGEETQYF. CDR3 nucleotides: TGTGCCACCAGTGTGGCAGGGGAAGAGACCCAGTACTTC.

Concerning this clonotype: This could be a read error, since a much larger clone is one nucleotide away. The CDR3 does not close with the conserved phenylalanine or tryptophan, likely indicating a read error. The chain uses TRBV25-1 and TRBJ2-2, with a possible D match to TRBD1 (5 bases). The CDR3 extends over 14 amino acids. The germline CDR1 and CDR2 sequences are MGHDK and SYGVNS. As DNA, the CDR3 is TGCGCCAGCAGTGGCTCAAGGGGTACCGGGGAGCTGTTTTCT. Protein product: CASSGSRGTGELFS.

CDR3 nucleotides: TGTGCCAGCAGTGGGGGGACAATCGATCAGCCCCAGCATTTT. Its protein product is CASSGGTIDQPQHF. The chain employs TRBV2 and TRBJ1-5; the D gene is possibly TRBD1 (6 bases). This CDR3 region has 14 residues. Germline-derived CDR1 and CDR2 are SNHLY and FYNNEI. Trimming cost V 4 bases and J 5 bases, with 12 bases left between them.

The chain uses TRBV11-2 and TRBJ2-7; 7 bases agree with TRBD1. After removal of 5 bases from V and 0 bases from J, the junction contained 7 bases not matched to a gene. The CDR3 spans 15 residues. The V gene's germline CDR1 is SGHAT and CDR2 FQNNGV. The CDR3, as DNA: TGTGCCAGCAGCCATTGGGGACAGCACTCCTACGAGCAGTACTTC. Residues: CASSHWGQHSYEQYF.

This clonotype has just one count. The rearrangement uses TRBV29-1 and TRBJ1-6, with D possibly TRBD1 on 5 matching bases. The CDR3 has 11 amino acids. Trimming took 8 bases from V and 6 from J, leaving 8 bases between them. Germline V gene lookup returns CDR1 SQVTM and CDR2 ANQGSEA. CDR3 sequence: CSMGPNSPLHF. The DNA for the CDR3 is TGCAGCATGGGGCCTAATTCACCCCTCCACTTT.

The sample holds many counts of this clonotype. The chain carries TRBV7-8 and TRBJ2-7; tentative D call: TRBD2 (6 bases). With 7 bases removed from V and 3 bases from J, the gap between germline ends came to 16 bases. The germline V gene encodes CDR1 SGHVS and CDR2 FQNEAQ. The length of the CDR3 is 14 residues. The CDR3 spells CASNPGESGYEQYF. For the CDR3, the DNA is TGTGCCAGCAACCCGGGGGAGTCAGGCTACGAGCAGTACTTC.

Note on this clonotype: The conserved phenylalanine or tryptophan is not found at the CDR3 terminus, so this likely reflects a read error. J is TRBJ1-2 and V is TRBV19, with 8 nucleotides matching TRBD1. The CDR3 consists of 15 residues. The J segment lost 2 bases and the V segment lost 5 bases, leaving 7 bases of the junction unmatched. Germline V gives CDR1 LNHDA, CDR2 SQIVND (reference sequence). CDR3 in DNA: TGTGCCAGTAGTCTCCGACAGGGGTTAAACTATGGCTACACCCTC. The encoded protein is CASSLRQGLNYGYTL.

The CDR3 DNA reads TGTGCCAGCAGTTTATGGGCTGGGGGGAACTATGGCTACACCTTC. This codes for CASSLWAGGNYGYTF. The chain couples TRBV25-1 to TRBJ1-2; D possibly corresponds to TRBD1 (5 bases). V was clipped by 5 bases and J by 2 bases, with 15 bases between them. Germline CDR1 and CDR2: MGHDK and SYGVNS. The CDR3 contains 15 residues.